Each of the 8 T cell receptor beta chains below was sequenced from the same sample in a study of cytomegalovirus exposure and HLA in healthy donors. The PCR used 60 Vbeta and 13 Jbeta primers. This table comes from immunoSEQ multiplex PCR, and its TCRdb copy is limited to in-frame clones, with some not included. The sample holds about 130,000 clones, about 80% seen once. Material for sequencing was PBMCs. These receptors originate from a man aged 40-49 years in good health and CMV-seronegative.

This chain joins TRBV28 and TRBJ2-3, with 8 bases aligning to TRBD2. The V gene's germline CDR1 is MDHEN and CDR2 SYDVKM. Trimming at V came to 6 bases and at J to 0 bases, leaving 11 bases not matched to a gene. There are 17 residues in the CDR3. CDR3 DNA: TGTGCCAGCAGCCCATGGCCGGGACTAGGGAGCACAGATACGCAGTATTTT. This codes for CASSPWPGLGSTDTQYF.

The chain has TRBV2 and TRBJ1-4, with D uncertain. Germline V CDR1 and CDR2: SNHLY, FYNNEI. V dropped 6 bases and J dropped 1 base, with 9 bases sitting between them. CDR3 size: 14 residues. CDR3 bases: TGTGCCAGCAGGAGGAGTGAAACTAATGAAAAACTGTTTTTT. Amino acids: CASRRSETNEKLFF. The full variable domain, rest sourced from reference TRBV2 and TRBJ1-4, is EPEVTQTPSHQVTQMGQEVILRCVPISNHLYFYWYRQILGQKVEFLVSFYNNEISEKSEIFDDQFSVERPDGSNFTLKIRSTKLEDSAMYFCASRRSETNEKLFFGSGTQLSVL.

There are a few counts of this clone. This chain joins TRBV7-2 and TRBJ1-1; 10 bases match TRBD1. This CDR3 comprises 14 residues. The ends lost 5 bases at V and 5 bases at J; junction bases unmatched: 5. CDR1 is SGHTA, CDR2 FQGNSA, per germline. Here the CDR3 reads CASSPGTGDTEAFF. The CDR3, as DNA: TGTGCCAGCAGCCCCGGGACAGGGGATACTGAAGCTTTCTTT.

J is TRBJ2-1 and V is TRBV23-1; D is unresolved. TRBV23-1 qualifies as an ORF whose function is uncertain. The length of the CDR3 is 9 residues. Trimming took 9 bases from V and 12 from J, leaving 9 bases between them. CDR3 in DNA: TGCGCCAGTCTGCCAGGGCAGTTCTTC. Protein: CASLPGQFF.

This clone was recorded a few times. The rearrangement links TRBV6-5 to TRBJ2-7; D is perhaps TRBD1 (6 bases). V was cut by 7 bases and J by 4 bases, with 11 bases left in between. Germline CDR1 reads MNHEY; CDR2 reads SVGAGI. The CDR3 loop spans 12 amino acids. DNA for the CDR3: TGTGCCAGCACTTCAGGGGTTTACGAGCAGTACTTC. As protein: CASTSGVYEQYF.

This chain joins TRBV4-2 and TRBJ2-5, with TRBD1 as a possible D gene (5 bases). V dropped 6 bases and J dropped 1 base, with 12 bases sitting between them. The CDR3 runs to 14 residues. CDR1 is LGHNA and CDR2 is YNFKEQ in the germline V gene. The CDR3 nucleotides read TGTGCCAGCAGTCGACAGAGAATCCAAGAGACCCAGTACTTC. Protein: CASSRQRIQETQYF.

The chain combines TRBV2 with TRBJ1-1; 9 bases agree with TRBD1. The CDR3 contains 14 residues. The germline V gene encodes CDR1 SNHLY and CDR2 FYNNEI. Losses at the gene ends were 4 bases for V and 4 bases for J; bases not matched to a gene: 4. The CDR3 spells CASSGQGVGTEAFF. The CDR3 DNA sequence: TGTGCCAGCAGTGGACAGGGGGTAGGCACTGAAGCTTTCTTT.

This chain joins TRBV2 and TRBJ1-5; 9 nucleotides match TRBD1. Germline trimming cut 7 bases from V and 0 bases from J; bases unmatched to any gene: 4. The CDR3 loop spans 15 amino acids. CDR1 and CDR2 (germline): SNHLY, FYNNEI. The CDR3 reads CASIRDRDSNQPQHF. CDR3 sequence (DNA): TGTGCCAGCATCCGGGACAGGGATAGCAATCAGCCCCAGCATTTT.